The 27 T cell receptor beta chains below come from one sample, sequenced in a study of T cell repertoires in cytomegalovirus infection. For these TCRs, the target antigens are not known. In TCRdb, the reads were re-called with MiXCR into one record per CDR3 protein. The sample lists about 920,000 distinct CDR3 sequences; around 32% were seen once. The sample in question was cultured CD8+ T cells from PBMCs, obtained from culture after CMV antigen stimulation. The source is a human donor in good health (CMV status not recorded). Some clones in this sample may be carry-over from other donors' samples.

In this sample, this clonotype turned up a few times. This sequence joins TRBV7-2 and TRBJ2-5, with D perhaps being TRBD1 or TRBD2 (5 bases each). The ends were cut back, 6 bases at V and 5 bases at J, with 19 bases in the middle. The germline gives CDR1 SGHTA, CDR2 FQGNSA. The CDR3 consists of 15 residues. The CDR3 DNA follows: TGTGCCAGCAGTCTCCGGGACCCCCGGAGGGAGACCCAGTACTTC. Its translation is CASSLRDPRRETQYF.

The V gene is TRBV19, the J gene TRBJ1-1, with a tentative D call TRBD1 (5 bases). The germline V and J ends were trimmed by 7 bases and 10 bases, with 25 bases remaining between them. Germline values: CDR1 LNHDA, CDR2 SQIVND (reference sequence). This CDR3 is 15 amino acids long. The CDR3, as DNA: TGTGCCAGTACCCCGAGGAACAGGTGGGAATATGGAGCTTTCTTT. Residues: CASTPRNRWEYGAFF.

This clonotype was seen at least ten times. CDR3 sequence: CASSSEESNQPQHF. The CDR3 DNA is TGTGCCAGCAGCTCCGAAGAGTCGAATCAGCCCCAGCATTTT. This chain links TRBV7-9 with TRBJ1-5; D is unclear. This CDR3 has 14 residues. The germline V and J ends were trimmed by 4 bases and 4 bases, with 11 bases remaining between them. From germline, CDR1 is SEHNR and CDR2 FQNEAQ (reference sequence).

Only a few counts were recorded for this clonotype. This chain uses TRBV6-5 with TRBJ1-1; 10 bases align to TRBD1. CDR1 is MNHEY, CDR2 SVGAGI, per germline. CDR3 length: 15 residues. The ends lost 4 bases at V and 4 bases at J; junction bases unmatched: 6. The CDR3 loop reads CASSFRRDRGTEAFF. In nucleotides, the CDR3 is TGTGCCAGCAGTTTTCGCCGGGACAGGGGCACTGAAGCTTTCTTT.

This clonotype was detected ten times or more. The chain couples TRBV6-1 to TRBJ1-1, with D maybe TRBD1 (6 bases). Germline V gives CDR1 MNHNS, CDR2 SASEGT. This CDR3 contains 13 residues. V was shortened by 6 bases and J by 6 bases, with 14 bases between the two germline ends. CDR3 DNA sequence: TGTGCCAGCAGGGCCAGACAGGAACCTGAAGCTTTCTTT. This gives the protein CASRARQEPEAFF.

The chain is built from TRBV20-1 and TRBJ1-1; D is unresolved. Per the germline V gene, CDR1 is DFQATT and CDR2 is SNEGSKA (reference sequence). The V end was cut by 4 bases, the J end by 0 bases, with 9 bases between. The CDR3 consists of 13 residues. CDR3 nucleotides: TGCAGTGCTACTCCCTTGCTGAACACTGAAGCTTTCTTT. This gives the protein CSATPLLNTEAFF.

This clonotype was counted only a few times. The V and J genes are TRBV4-1 and TRBJ2-7; 10 bases are a match to TRBD2. V shed 3 bases and J 4 bases; nucleotides not matched to a gene: 9. Germline V CDR1 and CDR2: MGHRA, YSYEKL. The CDR3 runs 16 residues. CDR3 region: CASSQGFPSGGYEQYV. The DNA for the CDR3 is TGCGCCAGCAGCCAGGGGTTCCCTAGCGGGGGATACGAGCAGTACGTC.

This clonotype occurred a few times. The rearrangement links TRBV19 to TRBJ1-1; 8 bases map to TRBD1. Trimming cost V 7 bases and J 6 bases; bases outside gene matches: 7. CDR1 and CDR2 (germline): LNHDA, SQIVND (reference sequence). CDR3 size: 13 residues. The CDR3 loop is CASKETGEAEAFF. The CDR3 nucleotides are TGTGCCAGTAAGGAGACAGGGGAAGCTGAAGCTTTCTTT.

This clonotype was observed many times. This chain links TRBV20-1 with TRBJ1-6; no reliable D call. Per the germline V gene, CDR1 is DFQATT and CDR2 is SNEGSKA (reference sequence). Trimming pared 2 bases from V and 8 bases from J, leaving 28 bases between. This CDR3 region has 19 residues. CDR3 DNA: TGCAGTGCTAGAAGGGTCGTTGGGCGGCGCGACCCTGATTATTCACCCCTCCACTTT. Residues: CSARRVVGRRDPDYSPLHF.

This clonotype was observed many times. The rearrangement links TRBV7-6 to TRBJ2-1; 9 nucleotides agree with TRBD1. V lost 7 bases, J lost 6 bases, and 7 bases stayed unmatched. CDR1 and CDR2 from the germline V gene are SGHVS and FNYEAQ. CDR3 size: 14 residues. This CDR3 reads CASTSGQGSNEQFF. The CDR3 bases are TGTGCCAGCACTTCTGGACAGGGGAGCAATGAGCAGTTCTTC.

The J gene is TRBJ2-6, the V gene TRBV7-4; possibly TRBD1 for D (6 bases). The CDR3 contains 17 residues. V shed 5 bases and J shed 0 bases, with 14 bases lying between them. The germline V gene encodes CDR1 SGHVT and CDR2 SQSDAQ. The CDR3 sequence is CASSIRQDRSGANVLTF. Written as DNA, the CDR3 is TGTGCCAGCAGCATCCGACAGGACCGCTCTGGGGCCAACGTCCTGACTTTC.

The chain combines TRBV28 with TRBJ2-3; 7 bases are a match to TRBD1. The J segment lost 0 bases and the V segment lost 5 bases, leaving 8 bases of the junction unmatched. The germline V gene has CDR1 MDHEN and CDR2 SYDVKM. The CDR3 sequence is 16 residues long. CDR3 sequence: CASSRDRVPSTDTQYF. The DNA for the CDR3 is TGTGCCAGCAGTCGAGACAGGGTCCCTAGCACAGATACGCAGTATTTT.

The chain is built from TRBV12-3 or TRBV12-4 and TRBJ1-2; 8 bases are shared with TRBD1. This CDR3 region has 20 residues. V dropped 3 bases and J dropped 3; count of bases not matched to a gene: 21. DNA for the CDR3: TGTGCCAGCAGTTTCTGGTCGGGAGGACAGGGATCCTACGTCGACTATGGCTACACCTTC. Translated, it gives CASSFWSGGQGSYVDYGYTF.

The rearrangement links TRBV6-1 to TRBJ2-7; D is possibly TRBD1 (6 bases). From germline, CDR1 is MNHNS and CDR2 SASEGT. Trimming took 4 bases from V and 7 from J, leaving 17 bases between them. CDR3 length: 14 residues. The CDR3 here is CASSVGTPALEQYF. CDR3 bases: TGTGCCAGCAGTGTCGGGACACCGGCGTTAGAGCAGTACTTC.

The genes are TRBV12-3 or TRBV12-4 and TRBJ2-5, with D unresolved. With 6 bases removed from V and 0 bases from J, the gap between germline ends came to 17 bases. The CDR3 extends over 16 amino acids. The CDR3 DNA sequence: TGTGCCAGCAGCGATTATCATGGGTCATACCAAGAGACCCAGTACTTC. Translated, it gives CASSDYHGSYQETQYF.

The chain has TRBV9 and TRBJ1-1; D is undetermined. In germline, CDR1 is SGDLS, CDR2 YYNGEE. Trimming took off 1 base at V and 2 bases at J, with 18 bases between the two ends. This CDR3 is 17 amino acids long. The CDR3 loop reads CASSVRLSYADNTEAFF. The CDR3 nucleotides are TGTGCCAGCAGCGTAAGACTCTCCTATGCCGACAACACTGAAGCTTTCTTT.

This clonotype occurred a few times. The CDR3 bases are TGCAGTGCTCGACAGGAGACACACTATGGCTACACCTTC. Protein: CSARQETHYGYTF. The chain recombines TRBV20-1 with TRBJ1-2, with D possibly being TRBD1 (6 bases). CDR1 and CDR2 from the germline V gene are DFQATT and SNEGSKA (reference sequence). The CDR3 is 13 amino acids. V was shortened by 5 bases and J by 3 bases, with 13 bases between the two germline ends.

This clonotype was detected only a few times. V is TRBV11-2 and J is TRBJ2-7; 10 positions match TRBD1. The junction had 11 bases not matched to a gene; V was cut back by 3 bases and J by 3 bases. Germline V gives CDR1 SGHAT, CDR2 FQNNGV. CDR3 length equals 17 residues. The DNA for the CDR3 is TGTGCCAGCAGCTTCCTCCCTCCGGGACAGGGGATCTACGAGCAGTACTTC. Its translation is CASSFLPPGQGIYEQYF.

The sample holds many counts of this clonotype. The V and J genes are TRBV7-9 and TRBJ2-7; maybe TRBD2 (5 bases). The CDR3 has 15 amino acids. Germline CDR1 and CDR2: SEHNR and FQNEAQ (reference sequence). V was shortened by 4 bases and J by 3 bases, with 16 bases between the two germline ends. CDR3 in amino acids: CASSSVLLGDYEQYV. In DNA, the CDR3 is TGTGCCAGCAGCTCAGTTCTTCTCGGGGACTACGAGCAGTACGTC.

The CDR3 coding sequence is TGTGCCAGCGGTAGTAGGGAGCTGTTTTTT. Its protein is CASGSRELFF. The rearrangement joins TRBV7-9 to TRBJ2-2; D not certain. The CDR3 runs to 10 residues. Germline-derived CDR1 and CDR2 are SEHNR and FQNEAQ (reference sequence). V lost 8 bases and J 9 bases, leaving 7 bases between the germline ends.

The genes are TRBV5-3 and TRBJ1-2; D is undetermined. TRBV5-3 is recorded as an ORF, its role being uncertain. This CDR3 region has 13 residues. V was shortened by 9 bases and J by 4 bases, with 16 bases between the two germline ends. The CDR3 sequence: CAILPTAAYGYTF. The CDR3 coding sequence is TGTGCCATCCTACCGACGGCCGCCTATGGCTACACCTTC.

V usage is TRBV27 and J usage is TRBJ2-3, with D possibly matching TRBD2 (5 bases). Germline loops: CDR1 MNHEY, CDR2 SMNVEV (reference sequence). The CDR3 loop spans 16 amino acids. Between the trimmed V and J ends, which lost 6 bases and 2 bases, there was a span of 18 bases. CDR3 protein: CASRPSGWINTDTQYF. The CDR3 DNA follows: TGTGCCAGCAGACCCTCGGGGTGGATTAACACAGATACGCAGTATTTT.

The rearrangement joins TRBV11-1 to TRBJ2-1, with 8 bases aligning to TRBD2. The CDR3 extends over 14 amino acids. Germline V CDR1 and CDR2: SGHAT, FQDESV (reference sequence). Trimming took 6 bases from V and 9 from J; bases not matched to a gene: 10. In nucleotides, the CDR3 is TGTGCCAGCAGTATCGGGGGGGGAATCGGTGAGCAGTTCTTC. Encoded protein: CASSIGGGIGEQFF.

The J gene is TRBJ1-2, the V gene TRBV7-2; D is possibly TRBD1 (5 bases). The CDR3 sequence is 13 residues long. Looked up from germline, CDR1 is SGHTA and CDR2 is FQGNSA. V lost 10 bases, J lost 3 bases, and 15 bases lay in between. CDR3 residues: CATKLWGDYGYTF. Written as DNA, the CDR3 is TGTGCCACCAAGCTCTGGGGGGACTATGGCTACACCTTC.

This chain connects TRBV4-2 to TRBJ2-7; TRBD2 matches 7 bases. The CDR3 sequence is 15 residues long. CDR1 and CDR2 from the germline V gene are LGHNA and YNFKEQ. V shed 3 bases, J shed 0 bases, and the junction held 5 bases outside the gene matches. The DNA for the CDR3 is TGTGCCAGCAGCCATACCGGACTAGACTCCTACGAGCAGTACTTC. It yields the protein CASSHTGLDSYEQYF.

Ten or more counts support this clonotype. The chain recombines TRBV7-9 with TRBJ1-4; 8 bases fit TRBD1. V shed 5 bases and J 7 bases; nucleotides not matched to a gene: 9. CDR3 length equals 15 residues. Germline values: CDR1 SEHNR, CDR2 FQNEAQ (reference sequence). The chain's CDR3 is CASSPTTGEREKLFF. CDR3 nucleotide sequence: TGTGCCAGCAGCCCCACGACAGGGGAACGTGAAAAACTGTTTTTT.

This clonotype was counted a few times. V gene TRBV4-1 combines with J gene TRBJ1-1, with TRBD1 as a possible D gene (5 bases). V shed 3 bases and J shed 3 bases, with 17 bases lying between them. CDR3 size: 16 residues. Germline CDR1 is MGHRA and CDR2 is YSYEKL. The CDR3 nucleotides are TGCGCCAGCAGCCAGATTATCAGGGATAGGGACACTGAAGCTTTCTTT. Translating gives CASSQIIRDRDTEAFF.